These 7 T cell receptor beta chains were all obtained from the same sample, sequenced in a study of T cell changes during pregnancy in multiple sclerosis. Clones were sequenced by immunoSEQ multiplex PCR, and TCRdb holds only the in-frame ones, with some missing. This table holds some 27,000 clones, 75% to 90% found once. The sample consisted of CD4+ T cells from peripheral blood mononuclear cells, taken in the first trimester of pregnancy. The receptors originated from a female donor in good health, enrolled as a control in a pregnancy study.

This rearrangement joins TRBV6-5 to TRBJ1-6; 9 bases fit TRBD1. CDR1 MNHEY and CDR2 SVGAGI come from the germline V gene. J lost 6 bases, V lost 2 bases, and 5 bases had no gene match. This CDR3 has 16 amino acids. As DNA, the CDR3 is TGTGCCAGCAGTTACCCCCCGGGACAGGGTAATTCACCCCTCCACTTT. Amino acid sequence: CASSYPPGQGNSPLHF.

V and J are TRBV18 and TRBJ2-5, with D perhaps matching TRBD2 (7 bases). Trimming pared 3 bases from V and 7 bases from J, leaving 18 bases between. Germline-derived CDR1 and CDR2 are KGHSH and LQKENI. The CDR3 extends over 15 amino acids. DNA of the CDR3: TGTGCCAGCTCACCGGTCGGACAGTGGGAGGGGACCCAGTACTTC. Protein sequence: CASSPVGQWEGTQYF.

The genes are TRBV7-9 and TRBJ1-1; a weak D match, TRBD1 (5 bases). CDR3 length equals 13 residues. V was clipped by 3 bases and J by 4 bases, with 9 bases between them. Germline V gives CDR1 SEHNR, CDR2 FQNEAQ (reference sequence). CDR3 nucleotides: TGTGCCAGCAGCTTTCAGGGCGGCACTGAAGCTTTCTTT. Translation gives CASSFQGGTEAFF.

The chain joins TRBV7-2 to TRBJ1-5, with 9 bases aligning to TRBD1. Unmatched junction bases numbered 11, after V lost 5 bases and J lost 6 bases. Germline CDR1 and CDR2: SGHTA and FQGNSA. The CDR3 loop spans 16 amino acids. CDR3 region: CASSPQGTGSGQPQHF. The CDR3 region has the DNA TGTGCCAGCAGCCCCCAAGGGACAGGGTCTGGTCAGCCCCAGCATTTT.

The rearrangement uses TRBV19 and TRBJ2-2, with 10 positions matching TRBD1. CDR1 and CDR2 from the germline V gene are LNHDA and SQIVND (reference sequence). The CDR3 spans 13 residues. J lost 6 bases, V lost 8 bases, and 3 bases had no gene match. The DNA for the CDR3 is TGTGCCAGTCACGGACAGGGGGCCGGGGAGCTGTTTTTT. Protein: CASHGQGAGELFF.

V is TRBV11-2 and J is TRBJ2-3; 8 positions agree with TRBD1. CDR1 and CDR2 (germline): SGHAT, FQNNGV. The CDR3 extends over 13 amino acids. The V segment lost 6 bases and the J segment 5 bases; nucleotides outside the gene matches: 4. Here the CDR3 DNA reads TGTGCCAGCAGACCAACAGGGGGAGATACGCAGTATTTT. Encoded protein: CASRPTGGDTQYF.

The CDR3 DNA sequence: TGCGCCAGCAGCGCTGGGACAGTTAATTCACCCCTCCACTTT. This codes for CASSAGTVNSPLHF. This chain joins TRBV5-1 and TRBJ1-6; the match to TRBD1 covers 7 bases. The CDR3 extends over 14 amino acids. V shed 4 bases and J 6 bases; nucleotides not matched to a gene: 4. Per germline, CDR1 SGHRS and CDR2 YFSETQ. Using reference TRBV5-1 and TRBJ1-6 for the parts outside the CDR3, the full variable domain is KAGVTQTPRYLIKTRGQQVTLSCSPISGHRSVSWYQQTPGQGLQFLFEYFSETQRNKGNFPGRFSGRQFSNSRSEMNVSTLELGDSALYLCASSAGTVNSPLHFGNGTRLTVT.